This entry concerns a single T cell receptor (beta chain). These data come from a study of blood T cell repertoires in COVID-19. At the level of the study: Acute and convalescent COVID-19 samples came from the United States, Italy and Spain. PBMCs, B-cell-depleted T cells, or T cells were the source of the cDNA or gDNA that made up the material.

The V and J ends lost 1 base and 6 bases, in that order; junction bases with no gene match: 5. Germline assignment: CDR1 KGHSH and CDR2 LQKENI. The CDR3 covers 14 residues. Per the study methods: The authors estimated nucleated cell counts from reference gene primer amplification. Repertoires were generated with immunoSEQ multiplex PCR, while TCRdb's copy carries only in-frame clones and drops some. V and J calls and clone size are as listed in that table; D and trimming were resolved from the DNA. Altogether about 310,000 clones are present, roughly 84% being singletons, with the ten largest covering 1%.

V and J are TRBV18 and TRBJ2-7, with 8 positions matching TRBD2. Source material: peripheral blood. The clonotype comes from a man between 50 and 59 years old with active or convalescent COVID-19. The CDR3 coding sequence is TGTGCCAGCTCACCACTAGCGGGGAATACCGAGCAGTACTTC. Its protein is CASSPLAGNTEQYF. Full variable domain (rest looked up from reference TRBV18 and TRBJ2-7): NAGVMQNPRHLVRRRGQEARLRCSPMKGHSHVYWYRQLPEEGLKFMVYLQKENIIDESGMPKERFSAEFPKEGPSILRIQQVVRGDSAAYFCASSPLAGNTEQYFGPGTRLTVT.